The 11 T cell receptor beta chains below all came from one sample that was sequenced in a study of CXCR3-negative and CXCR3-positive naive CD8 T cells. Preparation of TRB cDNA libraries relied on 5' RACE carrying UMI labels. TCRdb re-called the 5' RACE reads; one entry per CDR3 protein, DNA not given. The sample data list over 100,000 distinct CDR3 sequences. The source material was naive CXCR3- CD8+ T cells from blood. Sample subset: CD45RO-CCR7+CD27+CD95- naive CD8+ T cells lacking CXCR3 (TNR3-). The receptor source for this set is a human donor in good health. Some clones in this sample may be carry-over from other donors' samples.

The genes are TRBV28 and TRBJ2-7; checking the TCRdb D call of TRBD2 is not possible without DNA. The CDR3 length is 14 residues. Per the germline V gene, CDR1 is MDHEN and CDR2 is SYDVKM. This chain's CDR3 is CASRPSGSSGEQYF.

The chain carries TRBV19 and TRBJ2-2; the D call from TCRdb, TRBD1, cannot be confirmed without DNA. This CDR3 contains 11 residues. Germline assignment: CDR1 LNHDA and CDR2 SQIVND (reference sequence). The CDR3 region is CASRGARELFF.

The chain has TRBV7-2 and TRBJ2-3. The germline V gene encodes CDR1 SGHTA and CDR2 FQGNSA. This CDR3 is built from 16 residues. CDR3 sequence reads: CASSLVIHPSTDTQYF.

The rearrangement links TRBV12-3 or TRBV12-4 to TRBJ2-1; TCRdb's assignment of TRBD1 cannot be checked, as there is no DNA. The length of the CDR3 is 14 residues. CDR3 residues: CASSGGGDYNEQFF.

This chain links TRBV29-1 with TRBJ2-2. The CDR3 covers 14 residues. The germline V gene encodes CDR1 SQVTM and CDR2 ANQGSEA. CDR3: CSVDKGTNTGELFF.

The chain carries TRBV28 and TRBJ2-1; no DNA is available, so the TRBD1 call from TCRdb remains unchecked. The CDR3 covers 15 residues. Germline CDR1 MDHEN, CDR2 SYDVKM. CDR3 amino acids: CASSPPGAQVYEQFF. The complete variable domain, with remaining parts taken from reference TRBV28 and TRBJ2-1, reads DVKVTQSSRYLVKRTGEKVFLECVQDMDHENMFWYRQDPGLGLRLIYFSYDVKMKEKGDIPEGYSVSREKKERFSLILESASTNQTSMYLCASSPPGAQVYEQFFGPGTRLTVL.

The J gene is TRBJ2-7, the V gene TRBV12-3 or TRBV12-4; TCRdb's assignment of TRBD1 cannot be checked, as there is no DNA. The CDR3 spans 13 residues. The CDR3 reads CASTMGLGYEQYF.

The CDR3 sequence: CASSEGLRGNSPLHF. The chain carries TRBV25-1 and TRBJ1-6; TCRdb calls TRBD1, which cannot be checked without DNA. CDR3 length equals 15 residues. Germline loops: CDR1 MGHDK, CDR2 SYGVNS.

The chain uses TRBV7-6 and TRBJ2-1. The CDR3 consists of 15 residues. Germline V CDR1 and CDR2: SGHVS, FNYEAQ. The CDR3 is CASSLAGGPRNEQFF. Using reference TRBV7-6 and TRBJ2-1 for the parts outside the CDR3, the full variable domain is GAGVSQSPRYKVTKRGQDVALRCDPISGHVSLYWYRQALGQGPEFLTYFNYEAQQDKSGLPNDRFSAERPEGSISTLTIQRTEQRDSAMYRCASSLAGGPRNEQFFGPGTRLTVL.

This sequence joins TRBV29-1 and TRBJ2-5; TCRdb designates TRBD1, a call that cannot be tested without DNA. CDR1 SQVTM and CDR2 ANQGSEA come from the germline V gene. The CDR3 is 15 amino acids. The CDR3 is CSVEVAGDNQETQYF. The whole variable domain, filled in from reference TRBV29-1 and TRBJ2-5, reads SAVISQKPSRDICQRGTSLTIQCQVDSQVTMMFWYRQQPGQSLTLIATANQGSEATYESGFVIDKFPISRPNLTFSTLTVSNMSPEDSSIYLCSVEVAGDNQETQYFGPGTRLLVL.

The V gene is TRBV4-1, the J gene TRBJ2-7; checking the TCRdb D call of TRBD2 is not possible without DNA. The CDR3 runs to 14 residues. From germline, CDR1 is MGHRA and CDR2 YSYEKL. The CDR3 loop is CASSHTGTSYEQYF.